The 21 T cell receptor beta chains reported below all come from one sample, sequenced in a study of blood T cell repertoires in COVID-19. Generated by immunoSEQ multiplex PCR, the TCRdb table keeps only in-frame clones and is missing some. The sample lists under 110,000 clones; 80% to 95% were seen once. The sequenced sample consisted of peripheral blood. The receptors shown here come from a man in his fifties or sixties with active COVID-19.

The J gene is TRBJ1-5, the V gene TRBV28; 7 positions agree with TRBD1. Germline CDR1 and CDR2: MDHEN and SYDVKM. The V gene end was trimmed by 5 bases and the J gene end by 1 base; junction bases not matched to a gene: 5. The CDR3 runs 15 residues. The CDR3 loop reads CASSDRERSNQPQHF. In nucleotides, the CDR3 is TGTGCCAGCAGTGACAGGGAACGCAGCAATCAGCCCCAGCATTTT.

This chain connects TRBV3-1 (or the pseudogene TRBV3-2) to TRBJ2-7; TRBD2 matches at 13 bases. Germline CDR1 LGHDT, CDR2 YNNKEL (reference sequence). With 4 bases clipped from V and 0 bases from J, the junction kept 6 bases outside the gene matches. The length of the CDR3 is 17 residues. The CDR3 spells CASSPRTSGRLSYEQYF. The DNA for the CDR3 is TGTGCCAGCAGCCCCCGGACTAGCGGGAGACTCTCCTACGAGCAGTACTTC.

This clone was picked up one time. This chain links TRBV19 with TRBJ1-1, with TRBD1 identical over 9 bases. The junction had 10 bases not matched to a gene; V was cut back by 4 bases and J by 7 bases. CDR3 length: 15 amino acids. CDR1 is LNHDA and CDR2 is SQIVND in the germline V gene (reference sequence). In DNA, the CDR3 is TGTGCCAGTAGTACCCAGACAGGGGGGTTAGGTGAAGCTTTCTTT. Amino acids: CASSTQTGGLGEAFF.

J is TRBJ1-5 and V is TRBV5-5; D is unresolved. Germline CDR1 and CDR2: SGHKS and YYEKEE (reference sequence). This CDR3 is 15 amino acids long. Trimming pared 1 base from V and 0 bases from J, leaving 8 bases between. The CDR3 reads CASSLREFSNQPQHF. The CDR3 coding sequence is TGTGCCAGCAGCTTGAGAGAATTTAGCAATCAGCCCCAGCATTTT.

The V and J genes are TRBV20-1 and TRBJ2-3; 7 bases match TRBD1. After removal of 6 bases from V and 4 bases from J, the junction contained 1 base not matched to a gene. CDR1 is DFQATT and CDR2 is SNEGSKA in the germline V gene (reference sequence). The CDR3 loop spans 11 amino acids. CDR3 residues: CSADRSDTQYF. CDR3 DNA: TGCAGTGCGGACAGGTCAGATACGCAGTATTTT.

The chain couples TRBV5-6 to TRBJ1-2; 9 bases fit TRBD1. The CDR3 runs to 15 residues. The V gene's germline CDR1 is SGHDT and CDR2 YYEEEE. Trimming at V came to 0 bases and at J to 4 bases, leaving 4 bases not matched to a gene. The CDR3 bases are TGTGCCAGCAGCTTGGGGGACAGGGAGGGCTATGGCTACACCTTC. It codes for CASSLGDREGYGYTF.

This clone appeared once. V and J are TRBV9 and TRBJ2-1; maybe TRBD2 (6 bases). Germline CDR1 SGDLS, CDR2 YYNGEE. The germline V and J ends were trimmed by 0 bases and 3 bases, with 13 bases remaining between them. The CDR3 consists of 16 residues. The CDR3 DNA sequence: TGTGCCAGCAGCGTAGCCGGGACTGTCCTCTACAATGAGCAGTTCTTC. It specifies CASSVAGTVLYNEQFF.

The rearrangement joins TRBV12-5 to TRBJ1-1, with 8 bases identical to TRBD1. Trimming took 1 base from V and 6 from J; bases not matched to a gene: 1. The CDR3 sequence is 13 residues long. Germline loops: CDR1 LGHNT, CDR2 FRNRAP. CDR3 in amino acids: CASGLAGGSEAFF. Here the CDR3 DNA reads TGTGCTAGTGGTTTGGCAGGGGGCTCTGAAGCTTTCTTT.

V is TRBV4-2 and J is TRBJ1-4; 7 nucleotides line up with TRBD1. Trimming at V came to 6 bases and at J to 4 bases, leaving 8 bases not matched to a gene. The CDR3 is made up of 15 amino acids. The germline V gene encodes CDR1 LGHNA and CDR2 YNFKEQ. CDR3: CASSDSGGLNEKLFF. The CDR3 bases are TGTGCCAGCAGTGACTCAGGGGGTCTTAATGAAAAACTGTTTTTT.

This clone showed up just a few times. The J gene is TRBJ2-2, the V gene TRBV5-1; maybe TRBD2 (5 bases). The V gene's germline CDR1 is SGHRS and CDR2 YFSETQ. The CDR3 consists of 14 residues. V was shortened by 0 bases and J by 6 bases, with 9 bases between the two germline ends. DNA for the CDR3: TGCGCCAGCAGCTTGGGCGATAGCGCCGGGGAGCTGTTTTTT. It translates to CASSLGDSAGELFF.

The chain combines TRBV3-1 (or the pseudogene TRBV3-2) with TRBJ2-1, with 16 bases that match TRBD2. CDR3 length equals 20 residues. Per the germline V gene, CDR1 is LGHDT and CDR2 is YNNKEL (reference sequence). Losses at the gene ends were 1 base for V and 9 bases for J; bases not matched to a gene: 15. The CDR3: CASSQGGTSGRGIGVIEQFF. For the CDR3, the DNA is TGTGCCAGCAGCCAAGGAGGGACTAGCGGGAGGGGGATTGGGGTTATTGAGCAGTTCTTC.

This rearrangement joins TRBV28 to TRBJ2-2; TRBD2 might be the D (6 bases). In germline, CDR1 is MDHEN, CDR2 SYDVKM. This CDR3 has 13 residues. V was pared by 11 bases and J by 1 base, with 11 bases between. In DNA, the CDR3 is TGTGCCGAGGGAGGCAGGAACACCGGGGAGCTGTTTTTT. Its protein is CAEGGRNTGELFF.

V usage is TRBV5-1 and J usage is TRBJ2-3; 10 bases match TRBD2. Trimming removed 0 bases from V and 4 bases from J; junction bases left unmatched: 2. This CDR3 region has 15 residues. Per the germline V gene, CDR1 is SGHRS and CDR2 is YFSETQ. DNA of the CDR3: TGCGCCAGCAGCTTGGCTAGCGGGAGAGCAGATACGCAGTATTTT. Amino acid sequence: CASSLASGRADTQYF.

This clone was seen just once. This chain connects TRBV6-5 to TRBJ2-2; 8 bases are a match to TRBD1. The CDR3 is 14 amino acids. Germline-derived CDR1 and CDR2 are MNHEY and SVGAGI. Trimming cost V 6 bases and J 4 bases; bases outside gene matches: 4. The CDR3 nucleotides are TGTGCCAGCAGCCTCACAGGGGGCACCGGGGAGCTGTTTTTT. Protein: CASSLTGGTGELFF.

This clone came up once. V usage is TRBV20-1 and J usage is TRBJ1-1; D possibly corresponds to TRBD1 (6 bases). CDR3 length: 13 amino acids. In germline, CDR1 is DFQATT, CDR2 SNEGSKA (reference sequence). V was shortened by 3 bases and J by 6 bases, with 14 bases between the two germline ends. The CDR3 nucleotides read TGCAGTGCTAGTTCGGGGGGCTACCCTGAAGCTTTCTTT. This translates into CSASSGGYPEAFF.

The V and J genes are TRBV5-6 and TRBJ1-2; 9 nucleotides agree with TRBD1. This CDR3 has 14 amino acids. V shed 1 base, J shed 7 bases, and the junction held 5 bases outside the gene matches. Per germline, CDR1 SGHDT and CDR2 YYEEEE. The CDR3 loop reads CASSLLQGASGYTF. The CDR3, as DNA: TGTGCCAGCAGCTTGCTACAGGGGGCGTCTGGCTACACCTTC.

This clone was picked up one time. This CDR3 reads CASSVKGLAGSSGELFF. The CDR3 bases are TGTGCCAGCAGCGTAAAAGGGCTAGCGGGATCTTCCGGGGAGCTGTTTTTT. This chain uses TRBV9 with TRBJ2-2; 9 nucleotides line up with TRBD2. V dropped 1 base and J dropped 6; count of bases not matched to a gene: 10. The CDR3 runs 17 residues. Germline V gene data show CDR1 as SGDLS and CDR2 as YYNGEE.

V usage is TRBV10-3 and J usage is TRBJ2-3, with 9 bases fitting TRBD2. Germline-derived CDR1 and CDR2 are ENHRY and SYGVKD. The CDR3 has 15 residues. CDR3: CATRGAGGRTDTQYF. CDR3 nucleotide sequence: TGTGCTACCCGAGGGGCGGGAGGGAGGACAGATACGCAGTATTTT.

In DNA, the CDR3 is TGTGCCAGCCGGACAGATACTTACGAGCAGTACTTC. As protein: CASRTDTYEQYF. V is TRBV2 and J is TRBJ2-7; D is possibly TRBD1 (6 bases). Trimming removed 8 bases from V and 4 bases from J, with 12 bases in between. From germline, CDR1 is SNHLY and CDR2 FYNNEI. The CDR3 extends over 12 amino acids.

V and J are TRBV7-3 and TRBJ2-3, with D perhaps matching TRBD2 (5 bases). Trimming removed 2 bases from V and 3 bases from J, with 9 bases in between. The CDR3 extends over 14 amino acids. Germline V gives CDR1 SGHTA, CDR2 FQGTGA. The CDR3 reads CASSLEGWTDTQYF. CDR3 sequence (DNA): TGTGCCAGCAGCTTAGAGGGCTGGACAGATACGCAGTATTTT.

V is TRBV28 and J is TRBJ1-6, with D possibly being TRBD1 (5 bases). The germline V gene encodes CDR1 MDHEN and CDR2 SYDVKM. The V and J ends lost 4 bases and 8 bases respectively, with 12 bases between them. The CDR3 has 14 residues. The CDR3 nucleotides read TGTGCCAGCAGTTCGGCAGGGACTTATTCACCCCTCCACTTT. Amino acid sequence: CASSSAGTYSPLHF.